The 24 T cell receptor beta chains presented below share a single source sample, sequenced in a study of CD8+ T cells in alopecia areata. RNA extraction was followed by reverse transcription into cDNA, which acted as the sequencing template. Sequenced by immunoSEQ multiplex PCR; TCRdb stores in-frame clones only, minus some. The sample contains some 180,000 clones, about 63% of which appear only once. This specimen was CD4+ T cells sorted from blood, taken at week 0. The source is a human donor with alopecia areata.

The V call is TRBV11-2, the J call TRBJ2-5, with 8 bases fitting TRBD2. There are 15 residues in the CDR3. Losses at the gene ends were 6 bases for V and 0 bases for J; bases not matched to a gene: 6. The germline gives CDR1 SGHAT, CDR2 FQNNGV. CDR3 residues: CASRPIAGYQETQYF. DNA for the CDR3: TGTGCCAGCAGGCCGATAGCGGGATACCAAGAGACCCAGTACTTC.

The chain has TRBV2 and TRBJ2-3; TRBD2 might be the D (6 bases). Germline lookup yields CDR1 SNHLY and CDR2 FYNNEI. The V and J ends lost 6 bases and 0 bases respectively, with 16 bases between them. The CDR3 loop spans 16 amino acids. The CDR3 protein is CASRDSGLLSTDTQYF. The CDR3 DNA is TGTGCCAGCAGAGACTCGGGACTCCTGAGCACAGATACGCAGTATTTT.

This clone was seen only a few times. The gene calls are TRBV21-1 and TRBJ2-2. TRBV21-1 is annotated as a pseudogene. The CDR3 runs 18 residues. CDR3 sequence reads: CASSKVGRPVGNTGELFF. CDR3 bases: TGTGCCAGCAGCAAAGTAGGTCGGCCCGTCGGGAACACCGGGGAGCTGTTTTTT.

The chain recombines TRBV30 with TRBJ1-2; unclear D gene. V was pared by 2 bases and J by 4 bases, with 17 bases between. The length of the CDR3 is 15 residues. The germline gives CDR1 GTSNPN, CDR2 SVGIG (reference sequence). For the CDR3, the DNA is TGTGCCTGGAGTAGACCTGGCCCCAGCCCCTATGGCTACACCTTC. Translated: CAWSRPGPSPYGYTF.

This chain connects TRBV27 to TRBJ1-1; 7 bases fit TRBD1. CDR1 and CDR2 from the germline V gene are MNHEY and SMNVEV (reference sequence). The CDR3 is made up of 15 amino acids. The V gene end was trimmed by 6 bases and the J gene end by 4 bases; junction bases not matched to a gene: 11. DNA of the CDR3: TGTGCCAGCAGGGGTCACAGGGGAGGGAGCACTGAAGCTTTCTTT. It translates to CASRGHRGGSTEAFF.

The chain recombines TRBV14 with TRBJ2-1; no clear D gene. V was clipped by 0 bases and J by 5 bases, with 11 bases between them. CDR1 is SGHDN, CDR2 FVKESK, per germline. The CDR3 length is 15 residues. Here the CDR3 reads CASSQDLGGNNEQFF. The DNA of the CDR3 is TGTGCCAGCAGCCAAGATCTTGGTGGGAACAATGAGCAGTTCTTC.

The rearrangement joins TRBV30 to TRBJ2-5, with a weak D call TRBD2 (6 bases). Germline V CDR1 and CDR2: GTSNPN, SVGIG (reference sequence). The CDR3 length is 12 residues. V lost 2 bases and J lost 5, with 9 bases in between. In nucleotides, the CDR3 is TGTGCCTGGAGTTCACGGGGGGAGACCCAGTACTTC. Translated: CAWSSRGETQYF. Looking up the rest from reference TRBV30 and TRBJ2-5 gives the full variable domain: SQTIHQWPATLVQPVGSPLSLECTVEGTSNPNLYWYRQAAGRGLQLLFYSVGIGQISSEVPQNLSASRPQDRQFILSSKKLLLSDSGFYLCAWSSRGETQYFGPGTRLLVL.

The chain employs TRBV6-5 and TRBJ2-5, with D possibly TRBD1 on 5 matching bases. Germline V gene data show CDR1 as MNHEY and CDR2 as SVGAGI. Trimming removed 2 bases from V and 5 bases from J, with 15 bases in between. The CDR3 spans 15 residues. This chain's CDR3 is CASSYGMGPGETQYF. The CDR3 bases are TGTGCCAGCAGTTACGGAATGGGGCCTGGGGAGACCCAGTACTTC.

This clone has a handful of counts. Here the CDR3 reads CSVPPYEGSGTQYF. The CDR3, as DNA: TGCAGCGTCCCACCCTATGAGGGTTCGGGGACCCAGTACTTC. The chain links TRBV29-1 to TRBJ2-5; tentative D call: TRBD2 (5 bases). V lost 6 bases, J lost 7 bases, and 21 bases lay in between. Germline V CDR1 and CDR2: SQVTM, ANQGSEA. The CDR3 contains 14 residues.

This clone turned up a few times. The chain combines TRBV29-1 with TRBJ1-4; no definite D call. The V end was cut by 0 bases, the J end by 8 bases, with 10 bases between. This CDR3 spans 13 amino acids. Germline CDR1 SQVTM, CDR2 ANQGSEA. This chain's CDR3 is CSVEDIAAEKLFF. The CDR3 DNA reads as TGCAGCGTTGAAGATATCGCGGCAGAAAAACTGTTTTTT. Supplemented by reference TRBV29-1 and TRBJ1-4, the full variable domain reads SAVISQKPSRDICQRGTSLTIQCQVDSQVTMMFWYRQQPGQSLTLIATANQGSEATYESGFVIDKFPISRPNLTFSTLTVSNMSPEDSSIYLCSVEDIAAEKLFFGSGTQLSVL.

This sequence joins TRBV5-6 and TRBJ1-5; D is perhaps TRBD1 (5 bases). V was shortened by 4 bases and J by 7 bases, with 18 bases between the two germline ends. The CDR3 length is 15 residues. Per the germline V gene, CDR1 is SGHDT and CDR2 is YYEEEE. DNA for the CDR3: TGTGCCAGCAGCCTGACGTCAGGGACCGGACAGCCCCAGCATTTT. Its protein product is CASSLTSGTGQPQHF.

J is TRBJ2-3 and V is TRBV25-1; 7 nucleotides match TRBD2. The junction had 9 bases not matched to a gene; V was cut back by 9 bases and J by 6 bases. The germline gives CDR1 MGHDK, CDR2 SYGVNS. The CDR3 spans 13 residues. CDR3 sequence: CASRGDLGDTQYF. In DNA form, the CDR3 reads TGTGCCAGTCGGGGGGACCTAGGCGATACGCAGTATTTT.

This chain connects TRBV1 to TRBJ2-1. TRBV1 is marked as a pseudogene. The CDR3 has 12 amino acids. The CDR3 loop reads CTRPFGYNEQFF. CDR3 coding DNA: TGCACCAGGCCATTTGGCTACAATGAGCAGTTCTTC.

This chain's CDR3 is CASSQEWGSYHEQFF. CDR3 DNA sequence: TGTGCCAGCAGCCAAGAGTGGGGTAGCTATCATGAGCAGTTCTTC. This chain links TRBV7-2 with TRBJ2-1, with D unresolved. This CDR3 is built from 15 residues. With 5 bases removed from V and 8 bases from J, the gap between germline ends came to 19 bases. Germline CDR1 is SGHTA and CDR2 is FQGNSA.

The chain joins TRBV15 to TRBJ1-2; a weak D match, TRBD1 (5 bases). Trimming removed 4 bases at V and 8 bases at J, with 14 bases between. The CDR3 is made up of 13 amino acids. CDR1 is LNHNV, CDR2 YYDKDF, per germline (reference sequence). The CDR3 DNA reads as TGTGCCACCAGCAACCCGCAGGGATTGGGCTACACCTTC. Protein: CATSNPQGLGYTF.

V is TRBV9 and J is TRBJ2-3; D unclear. Germline V gives CDR1 SGDLS, CDR2 YYNGEE. V gave up 2 bases and J gave up 2 bases, with 6 bases separating them. This CDR3 has 13 amino acids. DNA for the CDR3: TGTGCCAGCAGCGTCGGCTACACAGATACGCAGTATTTT. This sequence encodes CASSVGYTDTQYF. The variable domain in full, with the rest retrieved from reference TRBV9 and TRBJ2-3, is DSGVTQTPKHLITATGQRVTLRCSPRSGDLSVYWYQQSLDQGLQFLIQYYNGEERAKGNILERFSAQQFPDLHSELNLSSLELGDSALYFCASSVGYTDTQYFGPGTRLTVL.

Only a few counts were recorded for this clone. The chain is built from TRBV7-3 and TRBJ2-1; 8 bases align to TRBD1. V shed 2 bases, J shed 10 bases, and the junction held 4 bases outside the gene matches. This CDR3 comprises 13 residues. Per germline, CDR1 SGHTA and CDR2 FQGTGA. The CDR3 DNA reads as TGTGCCAGCAGCTTAGACAGGGGACGAGAGCAGTTCTTC. Translated: CASSLDRGREQFF.

This clone came up once. The J gene is TRBJ2-7, the V gene TRBV10-3, with 8 nucleotides matching TRBD2. Germline V gene lookup returns CDR1 ENHRY and CDR2 SYGVKD. Trimming removed 3 bases from V and 2 bases from J; junction bases left unmatched: 12. The CDR3 length is 17 residues. CDR3 coding DNA: TGTGCCATCAGTGACCTCCGGGAGGGTTTGAACACCTACGAGCAGTACTTC. Translated, it gives CAISDLREGLNTYEQYF.

The chain employs TRBV15 and TRBJ1-1, with 10 bases lining up with TRBD1. Germline V gene lookup returns CDR1 LNHNV and CDR2 YYDKDF (reference sequence). The CDR3 loop spans 15 amino acids. Trimming removed 3 bases from V and 0 bases from J; junction bases left unmatched: 1. The CDR3 reads CATSRDRGVNTEAFF. The CDR3 nucleotides are TGTGCCACCAGCAGGGACAGGGGGGTGAACACTGAAGCTTTCTTT.

J is TRBJ2-1 and V is TRBV29-1, with TRBD1 matching over 10 bases. The CDR3 sequence is 12 residues long. The V segment lost 4 bases and the J segment 12 bases; nucleotides outside the gene matches: 6. Germline loops: CDR1 SQVTM, CDR2 ANQGSEA. CDR3 nucleotides: TGCAGCGTTGCGATGGGGACAGGGGTGCAGTTCTTC. Its translation is CSVAMGTGVQFF.

The chain couples TRBV29-1 to TRBJ1-2; D remains ambiguous. This CDR3 spans 13 amino acids. Germline loops: CDR1 SQVTM, CDR2 ANQGSEA. The V gene lost 4 bases and the J gene lost 4 bases, with 13 bases spanning the gap. The CDR3 bases are TGCAGCGTTGGTAGCCACTCCGGCTATGGCTACACCTTC. Translating gives CSVGSHSGYGYTF.

This clone came up once. This chain links TRBV30 with TRBJ1-1; a possible D gene is TRBD1 (6 bases). The V end was cut by 5 bases, the J end by 0 bases, with 13 bases between. The CDR3 length is 14 residues. The V gene's germline CDR1 is GTSNPN and CDR2 SVGIG (reference sequence). In nucleotides, the CDR3 is TGTGCCTGGGCGATAGGACAGTTGAACACTGAAGCTTTCTTT. It translates to CAWAIGQLNTEAFF.

The chain employs TRBV29-1 and TRBJ2-2; D not certain. Trimming left V 2 bases short and J 4 bases short, with 8 bases between. The length of the CDR3 is 13 residues. Germline V gene lookup returns CDR1 SQVTM and CDR2 ANQGSEA. CDR3 DNA: TGCAGCGTTGAAAGGGCTCCCACCGGGGAGCTGTTTTTT. The encoded protein is CSVERAPTGELFF.

The rearrangement uses TRBV29-1 and TRBJ2-1; TRBD1 is a possible D gene (5 bases). CDR3 length: 14 residues. V was trimmed by 6 bases and J by 1 base, leaving 13 bases between them. Germline CDR1 is SQVTM and CDR2 is ANQGSEA. CDR3 region: CSVSGSPSYNEQFF. The DNA of the CDR3 is TGCAGCGTCTCAGGGTCCCCTTCCTACAATGAGCAGTTCTTC.